This is a list of T cell receptor beta chains from one sample in a study of low-dose radiotherapy and immunotherapy resistance in tumors. A single record per CDR3 protein comes from TCRdb applying MiXCR to the reads. The sample has about 44,000 distinct CDR3 sequences, less than 30% seen once. The sequences come from PBMCs, collected after low-dose radiotherapy plus immunotherapy. The receptors come from a male donor with prostate cancer. CDR3s include the opening cysteine and the closing phenylalanine or tryptophan. The order of the fields is V gene, CDR3 length, D gene, clone size, J gene, CDR3 protein, CDR3 DNA. The D gene is left open where the match is weak. Where a row states a size, it is once, few, many or the class of an expanded clone; other rows omit it.

V gene: TRBV11-2
CDR3 length: 13
D gene: TRBD1
clone size: many
J gene: TRBJ1-1
CDR3 protein: CASRTDRDTEAFF
CDR3 DNA: TGTGCCAGCAGAACGGACAGGGACACTGAAGCTTTCTTT

V gene: TRBV3-1
CDR3 length: 13
D gene: .
clone size: many
J gene: TRBJ2-7
CDR3 protein: CASSQDGKYEQYF
CDR3 DNA: TGTGCCAGCAGCCAAGACGGAAAGTACGAGCAGTACTTC

V gene: TRBV10-1
CDR3 length: 16
D gene: .
clone size: many
J gene: TRBJ1-2
CDR3 protein: CASSESVGIGSDGYTF
CDR3 DNA: TGCGCCAGCAGTGAGTCGGTTGGTATAGGGTCTGATGGCTACACCTTC

V gene: TRBV2
CDR3 length: 14
D gene: TRBD1
clone size: large
J gene: TRBJ2-3
CDR3 protein: CASQGAQSTDTQYF
CDR3 DNA: TGTGCCAGCCAGGGGGCACAGAGCACAGATACGCAGTATTTT

V gene: TRBV28
CDR3 length: 18
D gene: .
clone size: many
J gene: TRBJ2-1
CDR3 protein: CASSPPRTGISSYNEQFF
CDR3 DNA: TGTGCCAGCAGCCCTCCCCGGACCGGGATAAGCTCCTACAATGAGCAGTTCTTC

V gene: TRBV30
CDR3 length: 14
D gene: TRBD1
clone size: many
J gene: TRBJ2-7
CDR3 protein: CAWSKTGGGDEQYF
CDR3 DNA: TGTGCCTGGAGCAAGACAGGGGGCGGCGACGAGCAGTACTTC

V gene: TRBV28
CDR3 length: 17
D gene: TRBD2
clone size: many
J gene: TRBJ2-1
CDR3 protein: CASMGLADPSSYNEQFF
CDR3 DNA: TGTGCCAGCATGGGACTAGCGGACCCCTCCTCCTACAATGAGCAGTTCTTC

V gene: TRBV6-2/TRBV6-3
CDR3 length: 13
D gene: .
clone size: .
J gene: TRBJ2-2
CDR3 protein: CASSYYNTGELFF
CDR3 DNA: TGTGCCAGCAGTTACTACAACACCGGGGAGCTGTTTTTT

V gene: TRBV2
CDR3 length: 17
D gene: TRBD2
clone size: many
J gene: TRBJ2-1
CDR3 protein: CASRQSGVGLANNEQFF
CDR3 DNA: TGTGCCAGCAGGCAAAGCGGGGTTGGGTTAGCGAACAATGAGCAGTTCTTC

V gene: TRBV28
CDR3 length: 15
D gene: TRBD2
clone size: many
J gene: TRBJ2-7
CDR3 protein: CASSFPGLAGVEQYF
CDR3 DNA: TGTGCCAGCAGTTTTCCGGGACTAGCTGGAGTCGAGCAGTACTTC

V gene: TRBV2
CDR3 length: 17
D gene: .
clone size: many
J gene: TRBJ2-6
CDR3 protein: CASSDRVAPSGANVLTF
CDR3 DNA: TGTGCCAGCAGTGATAGGGTCGCCCCCTCTGGGGCCAACGTCCTGACTTTC

V gene: TRBV18
CDR3 length: 15
D gene: .
clone size: many
J gene: TRBJ1-1
CDR3 protein: CASSPQQGWDTEAFF
CDR3 DNA: TGTGCCAGCTCACCGCAACAGGGTTGGGACACTGAAGCTTTCTTT

V gene: TRBV5-1
CDR3 length: 15
D gene: .
clone size: many
J gene: TRBJ2-3
CDR3 protein: CASSLSGGKGDTQYF
CDR3 DNA: TGTGCCAGCAGCTTGTCTGGGGGCAAGGGAGATACGCAGTATTTT

V gene: TRBV30
CDR3 length: 16
D gene: .
clone size: .
J gene: TRBJ2-3
CDR3 protein: CAWINKDADLTDTQYF
CDR3 DNA: TGTGCCTGGATAAATAAAGATGCAGACCTCACAGATACGCAGTATTTT

V gene: TRBV5-6
CDR3 length: 15
D gene: .
clone size: .
J gene: TRBJ2-3
CDR3 protein: CASSAEMWGTDTQYF
CDR3 DNA: TGTGCCAGCAGCGCTGAGATGTGGGGCACAGATACGCAGTATTTT

V gene: TRBV2
CDR3 length: 13
D gene: TRBD2
clone size: .
J gene: TRBJ2-5
CDR3 protein: CASSGTSGGAEYF
CDR3 DNA: TGTGCCAGCAGTGGCACTAGCGGGGGAGCCGAGTACTTC

V gene: TRBV4-1
CDR3 length: 16
D gene: TRBD2
clone size: many
J gene: TRBJ2-1
CDR3 protein: CASSHEGLAAYNEQFF
CDR3 DNA: TGCGCCAGCAGCCACGAGGGACTAGCGGCCTACAATGAGCAGTTCTTC

V gene: TRBV7-2
CDR3 length: 15
D gene: TRBD2
clone size: many
J gene: TRBJ2-3
CDR3 protein: CASSFQRGTTDTQYF
CDR3 DNA: TGTGCCAGCAGCTTCCAGCGGGGGACCACAGATACGCAGTATTTT

V gene: TRBV5-8
CDR3 length: 13
D gene: .
clone size: many
J gene: TRBJ2-1
CDR3 protein: CASSLTSYGEQFF
CDR3 DNA: TGTGCCAGCAGCCTCACTAGCTATGGTGAGCAGTTCTTC

V gene: TRBV3-1
CDR3 length: 13
D gene: .
clone size: .
J gene: TRBJ1-1
CDR3 protein: CASSRMDGQRAFF
CDR3 DNA: TGTGCCAGCAGCCGAATGGACGGACAAAGGGCTTTCTTT

V gene: TRBV19
CDR3 length: 13
D gene: .
clone size: many
J gene: TRBJ2-7
CDR3 protein: CASSIDSSYEQYF
CDR3 DNA: TGTGCCAGTAGTATAGACAGCTCCTACGAGCAGTACTTC

V gene: TRBV21-1
CDR3 length: 14
D gene: .
clone size: many
J gene: TRBJ1-5
CDR3 protein: CASSKHFSNQPQHF
CDR3 DNA: TGTGCCAGCAGCAAACACTTTAGCAATCAGCCCCAGCATTTT

V gene: TRBV11-2
CDR3 length: 16
D gene: TRBD1
clone size: many
J gene: TRBJ2-1
CDR3 protein: CASSILTGKGYNEQFF
CDR3 DNA: TGTGCCAGCAGCATACTGACAGGGAAAGGATACAATGAGCAGTTCTTC

V gene: TRBV5-4
CDR3 length: 16
D gene: .
clone size: .
J gene: TRBJ2-2
CDR3 protein: CASSSKQGGDGELFFF
CDR3 DNA: .

V gene: TRBV6-2/TRBV6-3
CDR3 length: 13
D gene: .
clone size: .
J gene: TRBJ2-2
CDR3 protein: CASSYSSTGELFF
CDR3 DNA: TGTGCCAGCAGTTACTCGAGTACCGGGGAGCTGTTTTTT

V gene: TRBV18
CDR3 length: 12
D gene: .
clone size: many
J gene: TRBJ1-2
CDR3 protein: CASSADSYGYTF
CDR3 DNA: TGTGCCAGCTCAGCGGACAGCTATGGCTACACCTTC

V gene: TRBV6-1
CDR3 length: 14
D gene: .
clone size: .
J gene: TRBJ2-1
CDR3 protein: CALTRALSYNEQFF
CDR3 DNA: TGTGCTCTCACGAGGGCCCTCTCCTACAATGAGCAGTTCTTC

V gene: TRBV11-2
CDR3 length: 15
D gene: .
clone size: many
J gene: TRBJ2-1
CDR3 protein: CASSLGGGLYNEQFF
CDR3 DNA: TGTGCCAGCAGCCTGGGGGGGGGCCTGTACAATGAGCAGTTCTTC

V gene: TRBV6-4
CDR3 length: 16
D gene: TRBD1
clone size: many
J gene: TRBJ1-6
CDR3 protein: CASSETGTVSNSPLHF
CDR3 DNA: TGTGCCAGCAGTGAGACGGGGACAGTCTCTAATTCACCCCTCCACTTT

V gene: TRBV19
CDR3 length: 14
D gene: TRBD2
clone size: .
J gene: TRBJ2-5
CDR3 protein: CASSTSSGGETQYF
CDR3 DNA: TGTGCCAGTAGTACTTCTAGCGGGGGAGAGACCCAGTACTTC

V gene: TRBV27
CDR3 length: 12
D gene: .
clone size: many
J gene: TRBJ2-7
CDR3 protein: CASSKNSYEQYF
CDR3 DNA: TGTGCCAGCAGTAAAAACTCCTACGAGCAGTACTTC

V gene: TRBV14
CDR3 length: 13
D gene: .
clone size: many
J gene: TRBJ2-7
CDR3 protein: CASSRVVGYEQYF
CDR3 DNA: TGTGCCAGCAGCCGAGTGGTGGGTTACGAGCAGTACTTC

V gene: TRBV18
CDR3 length: 14
D gene: .
clone size: medium-sized
J gene: TRBJ2-1
CDR3 protein: CASSPPFGGNEQFF
CDR3 DNA: TGTGCCAGCTCACCACCTTTCGGAGGCAATGAGCAGTTCTTC

V gene: TRBV5-1
CDR3 length: 13
D gene: .
clone size: many
J gene: TRBJ2-5
CDR3 protein: CASSFLYQETQYF
CDR3 DNA: TGCGCCAGCAGCTTCCTATACCAAGAGACCCAGTACTTC

V gene: TRBV12-3/TRBV12-4
CDR3 length: 13
D gene: .
clone size: many
J gene: TRBJ2-2
CDR3 protein: CASNRELTGELFF
CDR3 DNA: TGTGCCAGTAACAGGGAATTAACCGGGGAGCTGTTTTTT

V gene: TRBV6-1
CDR3 length: 11
D gene: .
clone size: .
J gene: TRBJ1-1
CDR3 protein: CASAPPAGAFF
CDR3 DNA: TGTGCCAGCGCTCCCCCGGCCGGAGCTTTCTTT

V gene: TRBV7-6
CDR3 length: 12
D gene: .
clone size: many
J gene: TRBJ2-5
CDR3 protein: CASSSSGETQYF
CDR3 DNA: TGTGCCAGCAGCTCTTCTGGGGAGACCCAGTACTTC